This T cell receptor (beta chain) was retrieved from a study of T-cell memory formation after mild COVID-19. General study points: Clones contracting over day 15 to 85 were CD4/CD8 balanced, with later expanders leaning CD4+. Shrinking CD4+ clones resided mostly in CM and EM, and CD8+ ones in EMRA.

CDR3 length: 15 amino acids. Trimming took 1 base from V and 5 from J; bases not matched to a gene: 3. Germline loops: CDR1 LGHDT, CDR2 YNNKEL (reference sequence). This clonotype was seen a few times. Its target is unknown. TCRdb independently ran MiXCR on the 5' RACE reads; one entry per CDR3 protein. The sample consists of about 440,000 distinct CDR3 sequences, over 15% of them appearing once. The sequence came from an adult woman who had mild COVID-19 (a few samples of this study predate the infection). Cell type and time point are not known. The sequenced sample was PBMCs or a T cell subset sorted from them (not recorded which). The chain links TRBV3-1 to TRBJ2-5, with 11 nucleotides matching TRBD1. For the CDR3, the DNA is TGTGCCAGCAGCCAAGGGACAGGGGGCCGGGAGACCCAGTACTTC. It codes for CASSQGTGGRETQYF.